The source of this T cell receptor beta chain is a study of glioma-infiltrating T cells after dendritic cell vaccination. Only one count was recorded for this clone. Germline CDR1 is SGHRS and CDR2 is YFSETQ. Unmatched junction bases numbered 4, after V lost 0 bases and J lost 4 bases. CDR3 length equals 15 residues. Produced via immunoSEQ multiplex PCR; TCRdb's table is partial and in-frame only. The sample contains some 70,000 clones, 82% of which appear only once. J is TRBJ2-7 and V is TRBV5-1; 10 bases are a match to TRBD1. The sequences come from blood, collected before dendritic cell vaccination. This sequence was found in a human donor with glioblastoma. CDR3 sequence: CASSLEDRGFYEQYF. CDR3 DNA sequence: TGCGCCAGCAGCTTGGAGGACAGGGGGTTTTACGAGCAGTACTTC.